The rows below give T cell receptor beta chains drawn from one sample of a study of blood T cell repertoires in COVID-19. Clones were sequenced by immunoSEQ multiplex PCR, and TCRdb holds only the in-frame ones, with some missing. In the table there are some 240,000 clones, 75% to 90% of which are singletons. The sample consisted of peripheral blood. These receptor sequences come from a woman aged 40 to 55 who had recovered from COVID-19. The CDR3 runs from the conserved cysteine through the conserved F or W. The D gene is left open where the match is weak. The listing skips clone size in some rows; elsewhere it reads once, few, many or a size class.

-,-,TRBJ1-2,TRBV6-5,CASTAIPNYGYTF,TGTGCCAGCACAGCGATTCCTAACTATGGCTACACCTTC
-,-,TRBJ1-5,TRBV30,CAWSASGYSQPQHF,TGTGCCTGGAGTGCCTCAGGGTACAGTCAGCCCCAGCATTTT
TRBD1,-,TRBJ1-2,TRBV24-1,CATSDRQGPLGGYGYTF,TGTGCCACCAGTGATCGACAGGGGCCCCTAGGGGGCTATGGCTACACCTTC
-,few,TRBJ2-6,TRBV5-1,CASRQALSGANVLTF,TGCGCCAGCAGGCAGGCCCTCTCTGGGGCCAACGTCCTGACTTTC
-,-,TRBJ1-2,TRBV6-5,CASSSGRGGGYTF,TGTGCCAGCAGTAGCGGGCGGGGGGGTGGCTACACCTTC
-,-,TRBJ2-7,TRBV3-1/TRBV3-2,CASSQDSGFREQYF,TGTGCCAGCAGCCAAGACTCGGGATTTCGGGAGCAGTACTTC
-,once,TRBJ2-2,TRBV9,CASSDQGTGELFF,TGTGCCAGCAGCGACCAGGGTACCGGGGAGCTGTTTTTT
TRBD2,-,TRBJ2-1,TRBV10-1,CASSESSGIEQFF,TGCGCCAGCAGTGAGTCTAGCGGGATTGAGCAGTTCTTC
-,-,TRBJ1-1,TRBV24-1,CATTQGGGTEAFF,TGTGCCACCACTCAAGGCGGGGGCACTGAAGCTTTCTTT
-,few,TRBJ2-5,TRBV5-1,CASSTGTVQETQYF,TGCGCCAGCAGCACAGGGACGGTTCAAGAGACCCAGTACTTC
-,-,TRBJ1-1,TRBV7-3,CASSARGGDTEAFF,TGTGCCAGCAGCGCCCGGGGAGGGGACACTGAAGCTTTCTTT
-,-,TRBJ1-1,TRBV21-1,CASSKGGQVNTEAFF,TGTGCCAGCAGCAAAGGGGGGCAGGTGAACACTGAAGCTTTCTTT
-,-,TRBJ1-6,TRBV27,CASRLGVFGSNSPLHF,TGTGCCAGCAGGTTGGGAGTATTTGGGTCAAATTCACCCCTCCACTTT
TRBD1,once,TRBJ1-1,TRBV19,CASSGGGQALGEAFF,TGTGCCAGTAGTGGGGGAGGACAGGCCCTCGGGGAAGCTTTCTTT
-,-,TRBJ1-2,TRBV30,CAWSLAGRLYGYTF,TGTGCCTGGAGTCTCGCGGGACGCCTCTATGGCTACACCTTC
-,-,TRBJ1-1,TRBV19,CASKGGLQAFF,TGTGCCAGTAAGGGAGGGCTTCAAGCTTTCTTT
-,-,TRBJ2-3,TRBV6-5,CASSYREGADTQYF,TGTGCCAGCAGTTACAGGGAGGGGGCAGATACGCAGTATTTT
-,once,TRBJ1-3,TRBV21-1,CASSKHDRPDDSGNTIYF,TGTGCCAGCAGCAAACACGACAGGCCAGATGATTCTGGAAACACCATATATTTT
-,-,TRBJ1-1,TRBV6-5,CASRLMVANAEAFF,TGTGCCAGCAGGCTAATGGTAGCCAACGCTGAAGCTTTCTTT
TRBD2,-,TRBJ2-3,TRBV2,CASSRTSSSDTQYF,TGTGCCAGCAGTAGGACTAGCTCGTCGGATACGCAGTATTTT
-,-,TRBJ1-1,TRBV6-6,CASTGLGVADTEAFF,TGTGCCAGCACGGGTTTGGGAGTGGCGGACACTGAAGCTTTCTTT
TRBD1,few,TRBJ1-4,TRBV11-3,CASSSDRRNEKLFF,TGTGCCAGCAGCTCGGACAGGCGTAATGAAAAACTGTTTTTT
-,-,TRBJ2-1,TRBV12-3/TRBV12-4,CASSFGGYNEQFF,TGTGCCAGCAGTTTCGGAGGATACAATGAGCAGTTCTTC
-,-,TRBJ1-5,TRBV10-1,CASRESPHQPQHF,TGCGCCAGCAGGGAGAGCCCTCATCAGCCCCAGCATTTT
TRBD1,-,TRBJ1-5,TRBV28,CASSLGTLQGPYQPQHF,TGTGCCAGCAGTTTAGGAACACTACAGGGGCCCTATCAGCCCCAGCATTTT
TRBD2,-,TRBJ2-1,TRBV3-1/TRBV3-2,CASSSGTSGGEQFF,TGTGCCAGCAGCTCCGGGACTAGCGGGGGTGAGCAGTTCTTC
-,-,TRBJ1-5,TRBV7-7,CASRFRVYSNQPQHF,TGTGCCAGCAGATTCCGGGTTTATAGCAATCAGCCCCAGCATTTT
-,-,TRBJ2-5,TRBV6-6,CASSRRVGPQSRGAQETQYF,TGTGCCAGCAGTCGACGCGTGGGGCCGCAATCTCGTGGGGCCCAAGAGACCCAGTACTTC
-,-,TRBJ1-5,TRBV19,CASRTGYFQPQHF,TGTGCCAGTAGAACAGGGTATTTTCAGCCCCAGCATTTT
TRBD2,few,TRBJ2-1,TRBV10-1,CASSSQLAGESNEQFF,TGCGCCAGCAGTTCCCAACTAGCGGGAGAATCAAATGAGCAGTTCTTC
-,-,TRBJ1-3,TRBV18,CASSPRVDGTGNTIYF,TGTGCCAGCTCACCCCGGGTGGATGGAACTGGAAACACCATATATTTT
TRBD1,-,TRBJ2-3,TRBV4-1,CASSQVDREADTQYF,TGCGCCAGCAGCCAAGTGGACAGGGAGGCAGATACGCAGTATTTT
TRBD2,-,TRBJ2-1,TRBV30,CAWSRTTSGRLNEQFF,TGTGCCTGGAGTCGAACCACTAGCGGGAGGTTAAATGAGCAGTTCTTC
-,-,TRBJ2-1,TRBV12-5,CASGLEANEQFF,TGTGCTAGTGGTTTGGAAGCCAATGAGCAGTTCTTC